This T cell receptor (beta chain) was documented in a study of T cell responses to AZD1222 COVID-19 vaccine. Germline loops: CDR1 MNHNS, CDR2 SASEGT. CDR3 length equals 13 residues. Trimming pared 2 bases from V and 8 bases from J, leaving 12 bases between. As regards this clone: Its cognate antigen is unknown.

Assay used: immunoSEQ multiplex PCR; TCRdb lists only in-frame clones, some missing. The table includes roughly 97,000 clones, over 75% detected once. Whole-study results and caveats: AZD1222 recipients seropositive at baseline numbered only five to seven. It was only after the peak T cell response that any repertoires were sampled. White British ancestry dominated among donors, who included more females, and clonal diversity was possibly underestimated. A reported finding is that nearly half of spike-specific TCRs target unmutated variant regions.

Material: peripheral blood, obtained on day 0 of AZD1222 vaccination. V and J are TRBV6-1 and TRBJ1-2; D perhaps matches TRBD1 (6 bases). The receptor was isolated from an adult in good health. CDR3 in amino acids: CASSETGTFGYTF. CDR3 coding DNA: TGTGCCAGCAGTGAAACAGGGACCTTCGGCTACACCTTC.